The 16 T cell receptor beta chains in this list originate from one sample, sequenced in a study of identical twins. Each CDR3 protein gets one entry after TCRdb re-called the 5' RACE reads with MiXCR. The table includes roughly 220,000 distinct CDR3 sequences, over 5.5% detected once. This sample was shared with a second study, whose subject was T cells expressing NK-cell markers.

The sample comprised CD8+ T cells sorted from blood. The receptors were sampled from a woman aged 18-30 years in good health.

The CDR3 region has the DNA TGTGCCAGCAGTTTTAGCGGGGGCACCGGGGAGACCCAGTACTTC. Translated, it gives CASSFSGGTGETQYF. This chain connects TRBV5-4 to TRBJ2-5; 9 nucleotides agree with TRBD2. Trimming took 5 bases from V and 5 from J; bases not matched to a gene: 10. CDR3 length: 15 amino acids. Germline-derived CDR1 and CDR2 are SGHNT and YYREEE (reference sequence).

This clonotype has a handful of counts. The genes are TRBV10-3 and TRBJ1-3, with a possible D match to TRBD1 (5 bases). CDR1 ENHRY and CDR2 SYGVKD come from the germline V gene. Deletions cut 10 bases from V and 4 bases from J, with 8 bases between. The CDR3 runs to 11 residues. This CDR3 is CATTEGNTIYF. CDR3 coding DNA: TGTGCCACGACAGAAGGAAACACCATATATTTT.

This clonotype has at least ten counts. This chain connects TRBV29-1 to TRBJ2-3; D unclear. Germline CDR1 and CDR2: SQVTM and ANQGSEA. The CDR3 has 13 residues. Trimming removed 1 base from V and 6 bases from J, with 11 bases in between. The CDR3 DNA reads TGCAGCGTTGAAGGGCGCTCTTCGGATACGCAGTATTTT. Its translation is CSVEGRSSDTQYF.

The V and J genes are TRBV5-4 and TRBJ1-4; TRBD1 is a possible D gene (6 bases). The CDR3 loop spans 14 amino acids. The V gene's germline CDR1 is SGHNT and CDR2 YYREEE (reference sequence). The V and J ends lost 4 bases and 5 bases respectively, with 12 bases between them. CDR3 region: CASSQGPGNEKLFF. CDR3 nucleotide sequence: TGTGCCAGCAGCCAGGGGCCGGGAAATGAAAAACTGTTTTTT.

A few counts support this clonotype. The gene calls are TRBV9 and TRBJ1-1, with TRBD1 matching over 8 bases. The CDR3 sequence is 15 residues long. Trimming cost V 3 bases and J 3 bases; bases outside gene matches: 7. In germline, CDR1 is SGDLS, CDR2 YYNGEE. CDR3 nucleotide sequence: TGTGCCAGCAGCGCCGAACTGGACAGGGACACTGAAGCTTTCTTT. Protein product: CASSAELDRDTEAFF.

This chain uses TRBV10-3 with TRBJ1-1; no clear D gene. The CDR3 is made up of 12 amino acids. The germline gives CDR1 ENHRY, CDR2 SYGVKD. The germline V and J ends were trimmed by 10 bases and 6 bases, with 15 bases remaining between them. The CDR3 protein is CATRDMEPEAFF. Here the CDR3 DNA reads TGTGCCACCCGCGACATGGAACCTGAAGCTTTCTTT.

This clonotype was observed a few times. V usage is TRBV11-2 and J usage is TRBJ1-2, with D possibly matching TRBD1 (6 bases). V lost 4 bases and J 5 bases, leaving 20 bases between the germline ends. Germline assignment: CDR1 SGHAT and CDR2 FQNNGV. The CDR3 is 16 amino acids. CDR3 sequence (DNA): TGTGCCAGCAGCTCGCCACTCGGGACAAATCCGTATGGCTACACCTTC. Encoded protein: CASSSPLGTNPYGYTF.

The chain joins TRBV27 to TRBJ2-7; 12 nucleotides line up with TRBD1. CDR3 length: 15 amino acids. Germline-derived CDR1 and CDR2 are MNHEY and SMNVEV (reference sequence). J gave up 4 bases and V 5 bases, and 6 bases lay outside the gene matches. CDR3 nucleotides: TGTGCCAGCAGTGTGGGGACAGGGGGCCATTACGAGCAGTACTTC. Protein product: CASSVGTGGHYEQYF.

This clonotype was detected only a few times. The chain couples TRBV7-9 to TRBJ1-1; perhaps TRBD1 as D (5 bases). Germline CDR1 reads SEHNR; CDR2 reads FQNEAQ (reference sequence). Between the trimmed V and J ends, which lost 4 bases and 10 bases, there was a span of 19 bases. This CDR3 is 14 amino acids long. The CDR3 protein is CASSSKDVPGGAFF. CDR3 DNA sequence: TGTGCCAGCAGCTCCAAGGACGTCCCGGGGGGAGCTTTCTTT.

The V gene is TRBV19, the J gene TRBJ2-3, with TRBD2 identical over 9 bases. The junction had 8 bases not matched to a gene; V was cut back by 5 bases and J by 2 bases. Germline CDR1 reads LNHDA; CDR2 reads SQIVND (reference sequence). The CDR3 is made up of 16 amino acids. This CDR3 reads CASSLYQRGATDTQYF. In DNA, the CDR3 is TGTGCCAGTAGTCTGTACCAGCGGGGGGCCACAGATACGCAGTATTTT.

The J gene is TRBJ1-1, the V gene TRBV27; D is possibly TRBD1 (6 bases). This CDR3 has 17 amino acids. V was clipped by 0 bases and J by 1 base, with 15 bases between them. Germline V lookup: CDR1 MNHEY, CDR2 SMNVEV (reference sequence). The CDR3 DNA is TGTGCCAGCAGTTTATCTTCTGGGGGGGCGCCGAACACTGAAGCTTTCTTT. Amino acids: CASSLSSGGAPNTEAFF.

This clonotype showed up just a few times. The rearrangement uses TRBV29-1 and TRBJ2-1, with 14 bases fitting TRBD2. The germline V gene encodes CDR1 SQVTM and CDR2 ANQGSEA. V was clipped by 4 bases and J by 0 bases; unmatched bases: 11. This CDR3 region has 19 residues. The CDR3 DNA follows: TGCAGCGTTGTCCCTACGGGACTAGCGGGGGCCCCCTCCTACAATGAGCAGTTCTTC. Residues: CSVVPTGLAGAPSYNEQFF.

This clonotype was seen more than once but under ten times. This chain links TRBV11-3 with TRBJ2-5; D not certain. This CDR3 is built from 14 residues. Germline V lookup: CDR1 SGHNT, CDR2 YENEEA. With 2 bases removed from V and 5 bases from J, the gap between germline ends came to 12 bases. CDR3 DNA: TGTGCCAGCAGCTTATCTCGGAAACGGGAGACCCAGTACTTC. Translating it yields CASSLSRKRETQYF. Full variable domain (outside the CDR3, taken from reference TRBV11-3 and TRBJ2-5): EAGVVQSPRYKIIEKKQPVAFWCNPISGHNTLYWYLQNLGQGPELLIRYENEEAVDDSQLPKDRFSAERLKGVDSTLKIQPAELGDSAVYLCASSLSRKRETQYFGPGTRLLVL.

This clonotype occurred a few times. In nucleotides, the CDR3 is TGTGCCAGCAGCGCCGACAGGGGGCAGGAGGAAAAACTGTTTTTT. Translation gives CASSADRGQEEKLFF. The V and J genes are TRBV7-3 and TRBJ1-4, with 10 bases lining up with TRBD1. Germline V gene data show CDR1 as SGHTA and CDR2 as FQGTGA. The CDR3 has 15 residues. The J segment lost 8 bases and the V segment lost 5 bases, leaving 8 bases of the junction unmatched.

This clonotype was picked up a small number of times. CDR3 protein: CASSAPGQVNEQFF. CDR3 sequence (DNA): TGTGCCAGCAGCGCACCGGGACAAGTGAATGAGCAGTTCTTC. The chain recombines TRBV7-2 with TRBJ2-1; D is perhaps TRBD1 (6 bases). CDR1 SGHTA and CDR2 FQGNSA come from the germline V gene. This CDR3 has 14 amino acids. Trimming cost V 5 bases and J 7 bases, with 15 bases left between them.

This sequence joins TRBV2 and TRBJ1-3; D is uncertain. This CDR3 spans 13 amino acids. Germline V gene sequence: CDR1 SNHLY, CDR2 FYNNEI. V lost 8 bases and J lost 6, with 14 bases in between. The CDR3 spells CASSPRAENTIYF. The CDR3 DNA sequence: TGTGCCAGCTCCCCAAGGGCTGAAAACACCATATATTTT.